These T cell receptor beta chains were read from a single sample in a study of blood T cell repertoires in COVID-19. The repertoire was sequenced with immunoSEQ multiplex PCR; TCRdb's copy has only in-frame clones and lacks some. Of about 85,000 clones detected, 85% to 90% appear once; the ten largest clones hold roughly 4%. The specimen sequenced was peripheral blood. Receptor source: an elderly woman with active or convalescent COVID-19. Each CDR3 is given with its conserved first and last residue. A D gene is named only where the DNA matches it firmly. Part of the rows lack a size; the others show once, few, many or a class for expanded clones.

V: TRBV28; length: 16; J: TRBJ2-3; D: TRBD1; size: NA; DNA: TGTGCCAGCAGTACCAAGACAGGGGGGGAAACAGATACGCAGTATTTT; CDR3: CASSTKTGGETDTQYF
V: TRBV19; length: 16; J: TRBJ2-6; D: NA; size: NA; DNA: TGTGCCAGTAGTAGTGGCAGGGGTACTGGGGCCAACGTCCTGACTTTC; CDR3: CASSSGRGTGANVLTF
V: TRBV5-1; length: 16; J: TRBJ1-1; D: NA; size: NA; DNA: TGCGCCAGCAGCCCGGGGGGCATTCAGGGGTACACTGAAGCTTTCTTT; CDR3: CASSPGGIQGYTEAFF
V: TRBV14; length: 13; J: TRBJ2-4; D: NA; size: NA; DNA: TGTGCCAGCAGCCAAGTGACTAGAAACATTCAGTACTTC; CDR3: CASSQVTRNIQYF
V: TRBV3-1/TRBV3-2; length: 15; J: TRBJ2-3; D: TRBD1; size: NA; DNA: TGTGCCAGCAGCCAACCCGGACAGGGCACAGATACGCAGTATTTT; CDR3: CASSQPGQGTDTQYF
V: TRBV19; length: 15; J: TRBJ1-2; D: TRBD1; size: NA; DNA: TGTGCCAGTAGTATTTCCTCTACAGGGGGTCATGGCTACACCTTC; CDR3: CASSISSTGGHGYTF
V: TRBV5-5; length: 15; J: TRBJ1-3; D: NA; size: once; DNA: TGTGCCAGCAGCCGAGGGGGGGCCGAAGGAAACACCATATATTTT; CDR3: CASSRGGAEGNTIYF
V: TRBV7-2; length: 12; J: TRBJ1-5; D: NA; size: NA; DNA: TGTGCCAGCAGCTTAGCGTTACAGCCCCAGCATTTT; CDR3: CASSLALQPQHF
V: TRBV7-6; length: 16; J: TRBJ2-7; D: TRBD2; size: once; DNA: TGTGCCAGCAGCTCCCGGGCAGCGGCGGGGGGTTACGAGCAGTACTTC; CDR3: CASSSRAAAGGYEQYF
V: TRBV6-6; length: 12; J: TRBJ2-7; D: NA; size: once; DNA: TGTGTCACCGGGAGATTGTCCTACGAGCAGTACTTC; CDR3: CVTGRLSYEQYF
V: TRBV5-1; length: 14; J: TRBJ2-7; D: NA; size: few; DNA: TGCGCCAGCACCCCCCAGGGGTTTAGTGGCGAGCAGTACTTC; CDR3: CASTPQGFSGEQYF
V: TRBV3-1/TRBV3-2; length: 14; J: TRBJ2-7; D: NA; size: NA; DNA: TGTGCCAGCAGCCGAGACAGGAACACTTACGAGCAGTACTTC; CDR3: CASSRDRNTYEQYF
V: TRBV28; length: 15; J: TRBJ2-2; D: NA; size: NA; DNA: TGTGCCAGCAGTTTATCACAGCCGAACACCGGGGAGCTGTTTTTT; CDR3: CASSLSQPNTGELFF
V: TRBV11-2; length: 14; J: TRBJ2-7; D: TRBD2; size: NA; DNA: TGTGCCAGCAGCCGGAAAGCGGGAGGGTACGAGCAGTACTTC; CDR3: CASSRKAGGYEQYF
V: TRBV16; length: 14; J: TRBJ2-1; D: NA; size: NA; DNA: TGTGCCAGCAGCCAACGCCCAGGGTACAATGAGCAGTTCTTC; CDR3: CASSQRPGYNEQFF
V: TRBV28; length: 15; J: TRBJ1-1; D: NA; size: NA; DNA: TGTGCCAGCGGCACGATGGCACAGGGCGAGGGGGTAGCTTTCTTT; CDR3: CASGTMAQGEGVAFF
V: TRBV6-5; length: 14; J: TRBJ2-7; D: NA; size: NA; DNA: TGTGCCAGCAGTTACTCCGGGACATTCTACGAGCAGTACTTC; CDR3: CASSYSGTFYEQYF
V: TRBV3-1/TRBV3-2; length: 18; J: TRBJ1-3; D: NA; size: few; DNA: TGTGCCAGCAGCCACTTATCAGGAATTGAGTCGGGGAGAAACACCATATATTTT; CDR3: CASSHLSGIESGRNTIYF
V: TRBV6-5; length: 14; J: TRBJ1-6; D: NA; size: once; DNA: TGTGCCAGCAGTTACGAGGGGGGGAATTCACCCCTCCACTTT; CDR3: CASSYEGGNSPLHF